A selection of T cell receptor beta chains follows, all from one sample in a study of early T cells in non-severe SARS-CoV-2 infection. One entry per CDR3 protein results from TCRdb running MiXCR on the 5' RACE reads. This table holds under 45,000 distinct CDR3 sequences, 7.5% to 9% found once. Sequences were derived from whole blood, sampled at baseline. Receptor source: an adult who was a healthcare worker with PCR-confirmed SARS-CoV-2 infection or an uninfected control (not recorded which). Both conserved end residues are part of each CDR3. D genes are given only for firm matches. The size entry is marked missing in some rows and otherwise reads once, few, many or a size class.

J gene	V gene	clone size	D gene	CDR3 DNA	CDR3 protein
TRBJ1-4	TRBV20-1	many	.	TGCAGTGCCGGGGGACTAGCTAATGAAAAACTGTTTTTT	CSAGGLANEKLFF
TRBJ2-1	TRBV7-6	few	TRBD2	TGTGCCAGCAGCCCCCTCGCGTGGAGGGCCAAGCCGGGACTAGGATCCAGCGATGAGCAGTTCTTC	CASSPLAWRAKPGLGSSDEQFF
TRBJ1-1	TRBV18	many	.	TGTGCCAGCTCAACAGGACACCAGAACACTGAAGCTTTCTTT	CASSTGHQNTEAFF
TRBJ2-1	TRBV5-1	.	.	TGCGCCAGCAGCTTGGGGGACACAGGGAATGAGCAGTTCTTC	CASSLGDTGNEQFF
TRBJ2-5	TRBV11-2	.	TRBD2	TGTGCCACCGGGCGGGGGGATCTGTACCAAGAGACCCAGTACTTC	CATGRGDLYQETQYF
TRBJ2-1	TRBV7-3	.	TRBD1	TGTGCCAGCAGCCAGGACAGGGGAAATGAGCAGTTCTTC	CASSQDRGNEQFF
TRBJ1-5	TRBV12-3/TRBV12-4	many	.	TGTGCCAGCAGCCCGGGGGACAATCAGCCCCAGCATTTT	CASSPGDNQPQHF
TRBJ2-1	TRBV29-1	.	TRBD1	TGCAGCGTTGGGGACAGGGGGTTGAATGAGCAGTTCTTC	CSVGDRGLNEQFF
TRBJ2-3	TRBV2	.	TRBD1	TGTGCCAGCAGCCGAAGTCGGGACAGCCACCGCACAGATACGCAGTATTTT	CASSRSRDSHRTDTQYF
TRBJ2-2	TRBV7-2	many	.	TGTGCCAGCAGCTTGAGCAAGAACACCGGGGAGCTGTTTTTT	CASSLSKNTGELFF
TRBJ2-1	TRBV4-3	few	.	TGCGCCAGCAGCCAAACAATGGGACTTCGAGACAATGAGCAGTTCTTC	CASSQTMGLRDNEQFF
TRBJ2-7	TRBV18	many	.	TGTGCCAGCTCACCAGACAGATCTTCTCGTCGGCAGTACTTC	CASSPDRSSRRQYF
TRBJ2-1	TRBV5-5	many	.	TGTGCCAGCAGCTTGGACGGGGGGCCTCAGAATGAGCAGTTCTTC	CASSLDGGPQNEQFF
TRBJ1-1	TRBV18	many	.	TGTGCCAGCTCACCATTGGTGAACACTGAAGCTTTCTTT	CASSPLVNTEAFF
TRBJ1-4	TRBV6-5	.	.	TGTGCCAGCAGTTTACAGTCCGCAACTAATGAAAAACTGTTTTTT	CASSLQSATNEKLFF
TRBJ2-2	TRBV4-3	many	.	TGCGCCAGCAGCCAAGATGGGGCAGGGTTTGACACCGGGGAGCTGTTTTTT	CASSQDGAGFDTGELFF
TRBJ1-2	TRBV27	many	.	TGTGCCAGCCGAACTACCGGGGGGCGCGACTATGGCTACACCTTC	CASRTTGGRDYGYTF
TRBJ2-1	TRBV20-1	many	.	TGCAGTGCTAGAGATAATCAGGGACGCTCCTACAATGAGCAGTTCTTC	CSARDNQGRSYNEQFF
TRBJ2-1	TRBV25-1	.	TRBD1	TGTGCCAGCAGTGAATTCCAGGGAACAGGGGATGAGCAGTTCTTC	CASSEFQGTGDEQFF
TRBJ2-1	TRBV7-2	many	TRBD2	TGTGCCAGCAGCTTAGGCACTAGCGGGGGGAGCTCCTACAATGAGCAGTTCTTC	CASSLGTSGGSSYNEQFF
TRBJ2-1	TRBV6-1	many	TRBD2	TGTGCCAGCAGTGAGGGACTATCCTACAATGAGCAGTTCTTC	CASSEGLSYNEQFF
TRBJ2-5	TRBV5-1	.	.	TGCGCCAGCATCTTAGTCAGAGGGGCTGGAGAGACCCAGTACTTC	CASILVRGAGETQYF